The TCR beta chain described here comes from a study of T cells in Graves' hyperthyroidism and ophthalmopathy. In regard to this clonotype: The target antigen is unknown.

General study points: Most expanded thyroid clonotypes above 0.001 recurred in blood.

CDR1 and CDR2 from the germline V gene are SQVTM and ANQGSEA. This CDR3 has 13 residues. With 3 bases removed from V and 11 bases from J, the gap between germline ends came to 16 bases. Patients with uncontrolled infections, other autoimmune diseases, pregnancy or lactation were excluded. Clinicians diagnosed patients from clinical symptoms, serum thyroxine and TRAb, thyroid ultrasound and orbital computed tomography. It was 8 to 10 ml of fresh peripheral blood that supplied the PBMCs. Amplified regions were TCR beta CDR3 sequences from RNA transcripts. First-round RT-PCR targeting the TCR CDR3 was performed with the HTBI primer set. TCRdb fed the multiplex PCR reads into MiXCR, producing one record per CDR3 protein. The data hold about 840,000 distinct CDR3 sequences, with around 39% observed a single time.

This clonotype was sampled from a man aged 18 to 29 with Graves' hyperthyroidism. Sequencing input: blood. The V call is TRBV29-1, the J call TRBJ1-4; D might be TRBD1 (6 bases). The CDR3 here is CSVEATGYPKLFF. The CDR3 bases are TGCAGCGTTGAGGCAACAGGGTACCCTAAACTGTTTTTT.